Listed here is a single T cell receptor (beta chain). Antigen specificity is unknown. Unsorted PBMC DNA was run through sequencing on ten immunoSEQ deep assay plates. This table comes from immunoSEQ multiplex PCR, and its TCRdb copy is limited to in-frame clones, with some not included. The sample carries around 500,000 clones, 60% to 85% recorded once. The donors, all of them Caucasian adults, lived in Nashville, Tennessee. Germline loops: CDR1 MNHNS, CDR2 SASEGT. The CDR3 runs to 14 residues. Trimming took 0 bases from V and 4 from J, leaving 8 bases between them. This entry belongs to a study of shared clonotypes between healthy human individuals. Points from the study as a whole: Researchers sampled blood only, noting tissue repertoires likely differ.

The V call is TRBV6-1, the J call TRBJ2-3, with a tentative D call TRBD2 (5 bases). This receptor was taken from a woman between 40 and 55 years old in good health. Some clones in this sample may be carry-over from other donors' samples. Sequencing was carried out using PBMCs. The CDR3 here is CASSEALAPDTQYF. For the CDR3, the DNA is TGTGCCAGCAGTGAAGCGCTAGCTCCAGATACGCAGTATTTT.